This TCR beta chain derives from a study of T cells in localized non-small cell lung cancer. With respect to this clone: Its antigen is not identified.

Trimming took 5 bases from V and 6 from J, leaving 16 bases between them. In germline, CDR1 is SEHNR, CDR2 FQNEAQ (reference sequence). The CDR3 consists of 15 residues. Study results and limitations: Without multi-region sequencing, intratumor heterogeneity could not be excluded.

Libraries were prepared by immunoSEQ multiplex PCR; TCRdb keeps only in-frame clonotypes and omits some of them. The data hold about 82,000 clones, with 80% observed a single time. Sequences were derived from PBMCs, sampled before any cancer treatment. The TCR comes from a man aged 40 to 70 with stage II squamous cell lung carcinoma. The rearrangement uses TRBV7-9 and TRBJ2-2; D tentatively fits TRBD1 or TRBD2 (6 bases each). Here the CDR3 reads CASSAQGGPAGELFF. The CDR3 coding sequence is TGTGCCAGCAGCGCCCAAGGGGGGCCCGCCGGGGAGCTGTTTTTT.